Presented here are 32 T cell receptor beta chains from one specimen sequenced in a study of blood T cell repertoires in COVID-19. TCRdb's table, derived via immunoSEQ multiplex PCR, lists solely in-frame clones and lacks some. The sample includes fewer than 110,000 clones, around 88% of them seen just once. The sequenced sample was peripheral blood. These TCRs come from a man aged 45-60 years with active or convalescent COVID-19.

The chain uses TRBV5-4 and TRBJ1-1; D perhaps matches TRBD1 (5 bases). CDR1 and CDR2 from the germline V gene are SGHNT and YYREEE (reference sequence). V lost 7 bases and J lost 1, with 17 bases in between. The CDR3 consists of 15 residues. The CDR3 protein is CASRAPLGGNTEAFF. As DNA, the CDR3 is TGTGCCAGCCGTGCGCCCCTGGGGGGGAACACTGAAGCTTTCTTT.

The chain couples TRBV2 to TRBJ2-1; maybe TRBD1 (6 bases). Trimming pared 3 bases from V and 4 bases from J, leaving 10 bases between. CDR1 is SNHLY and CDR2 is FYNNEI in the germline V gene. This CDR3 has 14 amino acids. DNA of the CDR3: TGTGCCAGCAGTGATAGGGGGTCTTACAATGAGCAGTTCTTC. Translation: CASSDRGSYNEQFF.

The chain joins TRBV2 to TRBJ2-7, with 9 bases fitting TRBD2. CDR1 and CDR2 from the germline V gene are SNHLY and FYNNEI. This CDR3 is 15 amino acids long. The J segment lost 3 bases and the V segment lost 6 bases, leaving 9 bases of the junction unmatched. The CDR3 is CASRNTSGLLYEQYF. In DNA, the CDR3 is TGTGCCAGCAGGAACACTAGCGGGCTGCTCTACGAGCAGTACTTC.

This clone appeared a single time. This rearrangement joins TRBV6-5 to TRBJ1-4; D not certain. The CDR3 spans 14 residues. V lost 3 bases to trimming and J lost 8 bases, with 13 bases between them. The germline CDR1 and CDR2 sequences are MNHEY and SVGAGI. CDR3 DNA: TGTGCCAGCAGTTATACCGGGTCGGAGGAAAAACTGTTTTTT. Its protein is CASSYTGSEEKLFF.

This clone was seen a handful of times. The chain combines TRBV27 with TRBJ1-1; 9 bases align to TRBD1. J gave up 1 base and V 6 bases, and 9 bases lay outside the gene matches. Germline V lookup: CDR1 MNHEY, CDR2 SMNVEV (reference sequence). There are 16 residues in the CDR3. CDR3 DNA sequence: TGTGCCAGCAGACCGAATGGACAGGGGACGAACACTGAAGCTTTCTTT. The encoded protein is CASRPNGQGTNTEAFF.

The chain recombines TRBV6-1 with TRBJ2-1; 7 nucleotides agree with TRBD2. The CDR3 is made up of 14 amino acids. The V segment lost 2 bases and the J segment 3 bases; nucleotides outside the gene matches: 1. Germline V lookup: CDR1 MNHNS, CDR2 SASEGT. CDR3 protein: CASSERGSYNEQFF. DNA for the CDR3: TGTGCCAGCAGTGAACGCGGGAGCTACAATGAGCAGTTCTTC.

The chain links TRBV28 to TRBJ1-5; D possibly corresponds to TRBD1 (5 bases). V shed 6 bases and J shed 0 bases, with 9 bases lying between them. Germline-derived CDR1 and CDR2 are MDHEN and SYDVKM. The CDR3 consists of 14 residues. The CDR3 sequence is CASRGPVSNQPQHF. The CDR3 DNA sequence: TGTGCCAGCAGGGGGCCGGTTAGCAATCAGCCCCAGCATTTT.

The rearrangement uses TRBV19 and TRBJ2-7, with 11 positions matching TRBD1. This CDR3 has 16 residues. CDR1 is LNHDA and CDR2 is SQIVND in the germline V gene (reference sequence). Germline trimming cut 4 bases from V and 2 bases from J; bases unmatched to any gene: 7. The CDR3 reads CASSRGQGAPAYEQYF. In DNA, the CDR3 is TGTGCCAGTAGTAGAGGACAGGGGGCGCCCGCCTACGAGCAGTACTTC.

The chain combines TRBV25-1 with TRBJ2-7, with 11 positions matching TRBD1. This CDR3 region has 15 residues. CDR1 is MGHDK, CDR2 SYGVNS, per germline. The V and J ends lost 1 base and 4 bases, in that order; junction bases with no gene match: 3. In DNA, the CDR3 is TGTGCCAGCAGTGAATTAGGGGACAGGGGGTACGAGCAGTACTTC. It specifies CASSELGDRGYEQYF.

This clone came up a few times. This chain uses TRBV4-3 with TRBJ2-2, with D perhaps TRBD1 (5 bases). In germline, CDR1 is LGHNA, CDR2 YSLEER. The CDR3 loop spans 17 amino acids. Trimming cost V 1 base and J 1 base, with 13 bases left between them. The CDR3 here is CASSQVLQRGNTGELFF. The DNA for the CDR3 is TGCGCCAGCAGCCAAGTCTTGCAAAGGGGGAACACCGGGGAGCTGTTTTTT.

The chain combines TRBV5-6 with TRBJ2-7, with 9 bases that match TRBD2. The CDR3 is 16 residues long. The V gene's germline CDR1 is SGHDT and CDR2 YYEEEE. Trimming at V came to 1 base and at J to 2 bases, leaving 7 bases not matched to a gene. CDR3 sequence (DNA): TGTGCCAGCAGCTTGCTTTATAGCGGGAGACCCTACGAGCAGTACTTC. Translating it yields CASSLLYSGRPYEQYF. Supplemented by reference TRBV5-6 and TRBJ2-7, the full variable domain reads DAGVTQSPTHLIKTRGQQVTLRCSPKSGHDTVSWYQQALGQGPQFIFQYYEEEERQRGNFPDRFSGHQFPNYSSELNVNALLLGDSALYLCASSLLYSGRPYEQYFGPGTRLTVT.

In DNA form, the CDR3 reads TGTGCCAGGGGGCAATGGGGGCTGGACACTGAAGCTTTCTTT. Protein: CARGQWGLDTEAFF. The rearrangement joins TRBV6-6 to TRBJ1-1; perhaps TRBD1 as D (6 bases). The CDR3 totals 14 residues. The V gene's germline CDR1 is MNHNY and CDR2 SVGAGI (reference sequence). V shed 9 bases and J shed 3 bases, with 17 bases lying between them.

The gene calls are TRBV9 and TRBJ2-7; TRBD1 agrees at 11 bases. With V trimmed by 2 bases and J by 3 bases, 4 bases remained unmatched. The CDR3 has 15 amino acids. Germline values: CDR1 SGDLS, CDR2 YYNGEE. In DNA form, the CDR3 reads TGTGCCAGCAGCGTCTCCGGGACAGGGGGCTACGAGCAGTACTTC. It codes for CASSVSGTGGYEQYF.

The chain couples TRBV18 to TRBJ2-7; TRBD1 aligns across 12 bases. This CDR3 region has 14 residues. With 10 bases clipped from V and 6 bases from J, the junction kept 10 bases outside the gene matches. Germline assignment: CDR1 KGHSH and CDR2 LQKENI. The chain's CDR3 is CATKPGQGAGEQYF. Here the CDR3 DNA reads TGTGCCACCAAGCCGGGACAGGGGGCTGGCGAGCAGTACTTC.

This chain connects TRBV6-5 to TRBJ1-6; the match to TRBD1 covers 7 bases. The CDR3 length is 15 residues. V shed 0 bases, J shed 10 bases, and the junction held 6 bases outside the gene matches. Germline V gives CDR1 MNHEY, CDR2 SVGAGI. CDR3 coding DNA: TGTGCCAGCAGTTACTCCTACAGGGGAGGATCACCCCTCCACTTT. Its translation: CASSYSYRGGSPLHF.

CDR3 residues: CASSQDYSGSQPQHF. In DNA form, the CDR3 reads TGTGCCAGCAGCCAAGATTATTCGGGGAGCCAGCCCCAGCATTTT. The chain joins TRBV3-1 (or the pseudogene TRBV3-2) to TRBJ1-5; no clear D gene. The CDR3 totals 15 residues. The germline V and J ends were trimmed by 0 bases and 7 bases, with 13 bases remaining between them. Per germline, CDR1 LGHDT and CDR2 YNNKEL (reference sequence).

The chain recombines TRBV18 with TRBJ1-2, with D perhaps matching TRBD1 (5 bases). Trimming stripped 0 bases from V and 5 bases from J, with 7 bases between. Germline V gives CDR1 KGHSH, CDR2 LQKENI. The CDR3 has 13 amino acids. The CDR3 protein is CASSPPGGYGYTF. The CDR3 DNA reads as TGTGCCAGCTCACCACCGGGGGGGTATGGCTACACCTTC.

The CDR3 DNA sequence: TGTGCCAGTAACTCGGCGGGGAGAAACACTGAAGCTTTCTTT. It is translated as CASNSAGRNTEAFF. This chain uses TRBV6-5 with TRBJ1-1; D uncertain. Germline CDR1 MNHEY, CDR2 SVGAGI. CDR3 length: 14 residues. Trimming shortened V by 9 bases and J by 2 bases, and 16 bases separated the two germline ends.

The chain links TRBV6-1 to TRBJ2-2, with TRBD1 matching over 8 bases. This CDR3 has 16 residues. The germline CDR1 and CDR2 sequences are MNHNS and SASEGT. V gave up 3 bases and J gave up 0 bases; unmatched junction bases: 3. CDR3 nucleotides: TGTGCCAGCAGTGAGCGGGACAGGCCGAACACCGGGGAGCTGTTTTTT. As protein: CASSERDRPNTGELFF.

As DNA, the CDR3 is TGTGCCAGCTCACCAGACAAAATGCAGCCCCAGCATTTT. Its protein is CASSPDKMQPQHF. V is TRBV18 and J is TRBJ1-5; no reliable D call. The CDR3 is made up of 13 amino acids. V lost 2 bases to trimming and J lost 7 bases, with 9 bases between them. Germline CDR1 is KGHSH and CDR2 is LQKENI.

The chain employs TRBV6-2 or TRBV6-3 and TRBJ2-7; 7 bases are shared with TRBD1. V gave up 2 bases and J gave up 0 bases; unmatched junction bases: 10. Germline assignment: CDR1 MNHEY and CDR2 SVGEGT. The CDR3 runs to 17 residues. The CDR3 region is CASSYRGPGTVSYEQYF. CDR3 nucleotides: TGTGCCAGCAGTTACCGGGGCCCGGGGACAGTCTCCTACGAGCAGTACTTC.

This clone has more than one count but fewer than ten. The CDR3 DNA follows: TGTGCCAGCAGCCCGATCAACCGGCGGGGAAGGACCCCTTACGAGCAGTACTTC. Protein sequence: CASSPINRRGRTPYEQYF. The rearrangement links TRBV11-2 to TRBJ2-7, with a weak D call TRBD2 (6 bases). CDR3 length: 18 amino acids. Germline V gene sequence: CDR1 SGHAT, CDR2 FQNNGV. V was pared by 5 bases and J by 4 bases, with 27 bases between.

The rearrangement links TRBV7-9 to TRBJ1-2; D remains unclear. The length of the CDR3 is 14 residues. V was shortened by 1 base and J by 2 bases, with 8 bases between the two germline ends. Germline values: CDR1 SEHNR, CDR2 FQNEAQ (reference sequence). CDR3 loop: CASSLVGQNYGYTF. Written as DNA, the CDR3 is TGTGCCAGCAGCTTAGTTGGGCAGAACTATGGCTACACCTTC.

The chain recombines TRBV11-2 with TRBJ1-4; 10 nucleotides match TRBD1. The CDR3 runs to 16 residues. With 3 bases clipped from V and 6 bases from J, the junction kept 7 bases outside the gene matches. Germline assignment: CDR1 SGHAT and CDR2 FQNNGV. Here the CDR3 DNA reads TGTGCCAGCAGCTTCGCACCCGGGACAGGGGATGAAAAACTGTTTTTT. It yields the protein CASSFAPGTGDEKLFF. The variable domain in full, completed from reference TRBV11-2 and TRBJ1-4, reads EAGVAQSPRYKIIEKRQSVAFWCNPISGHATLYWYQQILGQGPKLLIQFQNNGVVDDSQLPKDRFSAERLKGVDSTLKIQPAKLEDSAVYLCASSFAPGTGDEKLFFGSGTQLSVL.

This chain joins TRBV11-2 and TRBJ1-3; TRBD1 matches 7 bases. J lost 4 bases, V lost 6 bases, and 9 bases had no gene match. Looked up from germline, CDR1 is SGHAT and CDR2 is FQNNGV. This CDR3 has 15 residues. This CDR3 is CASRPVSGGGNTIYF. CDR3 DNA sequence: TGTGCCAGCAGGCCAGTATCAGGGGGAGGAAACACCATATATTTT.

The V and J genes are TRBV5-6 and TRBJ2-7; TRBD1 matches at 7 bases. CDR1 is SGHDT, CDR2 YYEEEE, per germline. The ends lost 3 bases at V and 2 bases at J; junction bases unmatched: 11. The CDR3 contains 16 residues. In DNA form, the CDR3 reads TGTGCCAGCAGCTCCGTGAGGGACAGTACCCCCTACGAGCAGTACTTC. Its translation: CASSSVRDSTPYEQYF. Variable domain in full (rest from reference TRBV5-6 and TRBJ2-7): DAGVTQSPTHLIKTRGQQVTLRCSPKSGHDTVSWYQQALGQGPQFIFQYYEEEERQRGNFPDRFSGHQFPNYSSELNVNALLLGDSALYLCASSSVRDSTPYEQYFGPGTRLTVT.

The gene calls are TRBV7-9 and TRBJ2-5, with TRBD1 as a possible D gene (5 bases). With 5 bases removed from V and 1 base from J, the gap between germline ends came to 8 bases. The CDR3 covers 13 residues. Looked up from germline, CDR1 is SEHNR and CDR2 is FQNEAQ (reference sequence). As DNA, the CDR3 is TGTGCCAGCAGCCTGGACATCCAAGAGACCCAGTACTTC. This codes for CASSLDIQETQYF.

In nucleotides, the CDR3 is TGTGCCAGCAGCTTAGACAGGGGATACCAAGAGACCCAGTACTTC. Protein: CASSLDRGYQETQYF. J is TRBJ2-5 and V is TRBV7-2, with TRBD1 matching 7 bases. The CDR3 runs 15 residues. The V gene's germline CDR1 is SGHTA and CDR2 FQGNSA. The V and J ends lost 1 base and 0 bases, in that order; junction bases with no gene match: 2.

J is TRBJ1-1 and V is TRBV19; 7 bases fit TRBD1. Germline V gives CDR1 LNHDA, CDR2 SQIVND (reference sequence). The CDR3 runs to 14 residues. V dropped 9 bases and J dropped 1; count of bases not matched to a gene: 8. The CDR3 coding sequence is TGTGCCAGCACTCGACAGGGAAAGAACACTGAAGCTTTCTTT. It translates to CASTRQGKNTEAFF.

This clone was seen only once. The chain has TRBV24-1 and TRBJ2-5, with a possible D match to TRBD2 (5 bases). This CDR3 contains 12 residues. V was pared by 9 bases and J by 3 bases, with 10 bases between. Germline V gives CDR1 KGHDR, CDR2 SFDVKD. The CDR3: CATGGGEETQYF. CDR3 in DNA: TGTGCCACCGGCGGAGGAGAAGAGACCCAGTACTTC.

CDR3 sequence (DNA): TGTGCCACCAGTGATGAAGGGGCTGCGGGCTACACCTTC. Its translation is CATSDEGAAGYTF. This chain connects TRBV24-1 to TRBJ1-2; TRBD1 might be the D (5 bases). The CDR3 runs to 13 residues. Trimming removed 3 bases at V and 8 bases at J, with 12 bases between. Germline CDR1 reads KGHDR; CDR2 reads SFDVKD.

The gene calls are TRBV11-2 and TRBJ2-1; D not resolved. The CDR3 spans 12 residues. Trimming removed 5 bases at V and 8 bases at J, with 10 bases between. Per the germline V gene, CDR1 is SGHAT and CDR2 is FQNNGV. CDR3 in amino acids: CASSRDKDEQFF. As DNA, the CDR3 is TGTGCCAGCAGCCGAGACAAAGATGAGCAGTTCTTC. Together with reference TRBV11-2 and TRBJ2-1, the CDR3 gives the full variable domain: EAGVAQSPRYKIIEKRQSVAFWCNPISGHATLYWYQQILGQGPKLLIQFQNNGVVDDSQLPKDRFSAERLKGVDSTLKIQPAKLEDSAVYLCASSRDKDEQFFGPGTRLTVL.